A single sample is the source of the 12 T cell receptor beta chains below, sequenced in a study of T cell repertoires in cytomegalovirus infection. TCRdb independently ran MiXCR on the reads; one entry per CDR3 protein. The data contain almost 300,000 distinct CDR3 sequences, roughly a tenth of them singletons. Sequencing was performed on PBMCs. These receptors all stem from a human donor in good health (CMV status not recorded). Some clones in this sample may be carry-over from other donors' samples.

This chain connects TRBV20-1 to TRBJ2-5; no definite D call. Germline lookup yields CDR1 DFQATT and CDR2 SNEGSKA (reference sequence). This CDR3 region has 14 residues. V lost 2 bases to trimming and J lost 0 bases, with 10 bases between them. The CDR3 spells CSARMRSHQETQYF. Here the CDR3 DNA reads TGCAGTGCTAGAATGCGTTCTCACCAAGAGACCCAGTACTTC.

This clonotype was observed a few times. J is TRBJ1-5 and V is TRBV6-6, with 7 bases fitting TRBD1. Losses at the gene ends were 4 bases for V and 5 bases for J; bases not matched to a gene: 5. Germline CDR1 is MNHNY and CDR2 is SVGAGI (reference sequence). The CDR3 consists of 14 residues. CDR3 DNA sequence: TGTGCCAGCAGTTTGGAGGGGGCCTATCAGCCCCAGCATTTT. It translates to CASSLEGAYQPQHF.

Ten or more counts support this clonotype. In nucleotides, the CDR3 is TGCAGCGTTGAAGTGACAGCGAACACTGAAGCTTTCTTT. Its protein product is CSVEVTANTEAFF. V gene TRBV29-1 combines with J gene TRBJ1-1, with D tentatively TRBD1 (5 bases). V was pared by 1 base and J by 1 base, with 7 bases between. In germline, CDR1 is SQVTM, CDR2 ANQGSEA. This CDR3 comprises 13 residues. The full variable domain, completed using reference TRBV29-1 and TRBJ1-1, is SAVISQKPSRDICQRGTSLTIQCQVDSQVTMMFWYRQQPGQSLTLIATANQGSEATYESGFVIDKFPISRPNLTFSTLTVSNMSPEDSSIYLCSVEVTANTEAFFGQGTRLTVV.

This clonotype was observed many times. V gene TRBV6-6 combines with J gene TRBJ1-1; 9 positions agree with TRBD1. J gave up 3 bases and V 4 bases, and 6 bases lay outside the gene matches. The CDR3 totals 15 residues. Germline V gene sequence: CDR1 MNHNY, CDR2 SVGAGI (reference sequence). CDR3 DNA: TGTGCCAGCAGTTCCCACAGGGGGCAAGACACTGAAGCTTTCTTT. This encodes CASSSHRGQDTEAFF.

There are many counts of this clonotype. This chain connects TRBV28 to TRBJ2-3, with 8 bases matching TRBD2. V dropped 3 bases and J dropped 4; count of bases not matched to a gene: 6. This CDR3 is built from 15 residues. CDR1 and CDR2 (germline): MDHEN, SYDVKM. The CDR3 loop is CASSFGGAEADTQYF. CDR3 nucleotide sequence: TGTGCCAGCAGTTTCGGGGGGGCCGAGGCAGATACGCAGTATTTT.

This clonotype showed up many times. The V call is TRBV20-1, the J call TRBJ1-2, with 7 nucleotides matching TRBD1. Germline assignment: CDR1 DFQATT and CDR2 SNEGSKA (reference sequence). Trimming at V came to 7 bases and at J to 4 bases, leaving 12 bases not matched to a gene. CDR3 length: 14 amino acids. DNA for the CDR3: TGCAGTGTGACAGGGAGCACACTCGGCTATGGCTACACCTTC. It translates to CSVTGSTLGYGYTF.

This clonotype was counted a few times. The genes are TRBV9 and TRBJ2-1; 11 bases are a match to TRBD1. V was pared by 1 base and J by 8 bases, with 2 bases of the junction left unmatched. Germline V gene lookup returns CDR1 SGDLS and CDR2 YYNGEE. CDR3 length: 14 amino acids. The CDR3 nucleotides read TGTGCCAGCAGCGTAAGGACAGGGGGCTATGAGCAGTTCTTC. Translated, it gives CASSVRTGGYEQFF.

This clonotype was seen ten or more times. The gene calls are TRBV7-6 and TRBJ1-2; 12 nucleotides line up with TRBD1. V was clipped by 5 bases and J by 5 bases; unmatched bases: 6. This CDR3 region has 15 residues. Germline V gives CDR1 SGHVS, CDR2 FNYEAQ. CDR3 nucleotide sequence: TGTGCCAGCAGCCCCGGGACAGGGGGCGTGTATGGCTACACCTTC. This sequence encodes CASSPGTGGVYGYTF.

Only a few counts were recorded for this clonotype. Here the CDR3 DNA reads TGTGCCAGCAGGAAGGGGAGTGACAGCTCCTACGAGCAGTACGTC. Encoded protein: CASRKGSDSSYEQYV. The gene calls are TRBV7-9 and TRBJ2-7; D could derive from TRBD1 or TRBD2 (5 bases each). CDR1 is SEHNR, CDR2 FQNEAQ, per germline (reference sequence). V was cut by 6 bases and J by 0 bases, with 15 bases left in between. This CDR3 has 15 residues.

In its sample, this clonotype was seen a few times. This chain joins TRBV3-1 and TRBJ1-1; D not certain. V lost 4 bases and J 1 base, leaving 7 bases between the germline ends. This CDR3 is built from 13 residues. The germline V gene has CDR1 LGHDT and CDR2 YNNKEL (reference sequence). CDR3 bases: TGTGCCAGCAGCCCTAAATGGAACACTGAAGCTTTCTTT. The encoded protein is CASSPKWNTEAFF.

In its sample, this clonotype was seen many times. The genes are TRBV7-2 and TRBJ2-1, with D maybe TRBD2 (5 bases). The germline V gene has CDR1 SGHTA and CDR2 FQGNSA. The CDR3 covers 16 residues. V dropped 2 bases and J dropped 0 bases, with 11 bases sitting between them. Here the CDR3 reads CASSLRRASSYNEQFF. The CDR3 nucleotides are TGTGCCAGCAGCTTAAGGCGGGCGAGCTCCTACAATGAGCAGTTCTTC.

This clonotype occurred many times. The J gene is TRBJ2-5, the V gene TRBV5-4; possibly TRBD2 for D (6 bases). Germline V lookup: CDR1 SGHNT, CDR2 YYREEE (reference sequence). CDR3 length: 14 amino acids. Deletions cut 4 bases from V and 2 bases from J, with 12 bases between. The CDR3 sequence: CASSDGTPQETQYF. Here the CDR3 DNA reads TGTGCCAGCAGCGACGGGACTCCGCAAGAGACCCAGTACTTC.